Shown below are 23 T cell receptor beta chains from a single sample sequenced in a study of OX40 agonist ivuxolimab in advanced cancers. Profiling relied on immunoSEQ multiplex PCR, and the TCRdb table lists in-frame clones only, not all of them. This sample carries 80,000 to 100,000 clones, 85% to 95% of them seen once, and the ten largest clones take about 2.4%. The sequencing used CD4+ or CD8+ T cells sorted from blood, collected in a trial of the OX40 agonist ivuxolimab. Receptor source: an adult with an advanced solid tumor such as melanoma, head and neck, liver or kidney cancer.

The CDR3 sequence is CASSPDAGQGIHEQFF. DNA for the CDR3: TGCGCCAGCAGCCCCGACGCGGGACAGGGCATCCATGAGCAGTTCTTC. The J gene is TRBJ2-1, the V gene TRBV4-1; 9 bases match TRBD1. Germline trimming cut 4 bases from V and 8 bases from J; bases unmatched to any gene: 12. Germline CDR1 is MGHRA and CDR2 is YSYEKL. CDR3 length equals 16 residues.

V gene TRBV29-1 combines with J gene TRBJ2-7, with D perhaps TRBD2 (5 bases). The germline V gene has CDR1 SQVTM and CDR2 ANQGSEA. Trimming removed 6 bases at V and 7 bases at J, with 13 bases between. The CDR3 covers 11 residues. The CDR3 spells CSVGIAFEQYF. The DNA of the CDR3 is TGCAGCGTCGGAATAGCGTTTGAGCAGTACTTC.

This chain uses TRBV6-6 with TRBJ2-2; 8 bases agree with TRBD1. The CDR3 contains 15 residues. The germline gives CDR1 MNHNY, CDR2 SVGAGI (reference sequence). V was clipped by 5 bases and J by 4 bases; unmatched bases: 6. CDR3 sequence: CASSVYRGATGELFF. Here the CDR3 DNA reads TGTGCCAGCAGTGTTTACAGGGGGGCCACCGGGGAGCTGTTTTTT.

This chain connects TRBV10-2 to TRBJ2-7, with 11 bases fitting TRBD1. The CDR3 is made up of 17 amino acids. Germline CDR1 and CDR2: WSHSY and SAAADI. The V and J ends lost 4 bases and 4 bases, in that order; junction bases with no gene match: 12. The DNA for the CDR3 is TGCGCCAGCAGTGGGCCTGTGCCGGGACAGGGGGGATACGAGCAGTACTTC. This encodes CASSGPVPGQGGYEQYF.

The rearrangement links TRBV19 to TRBJ1-4; D is possibly TRBD1 (5 bases). With 6 bases removed from V and 7 bases from J, the gap between germline ends came to 12 bases. CDR3 size: 13 residues. Per germline, CDR1 LNHDA and CDR2 SQIVND (reference sequence). CDR3 loop: CASSGTRAEKLFF. The CDR3, as DNA: TGTGCCAGTAGCGGGACCCGCGCTGAAAAACTGTTTTTT. Variable domain in full (rest from reference TRBV19 and TRBJ1-4): DGGITQSPKYLFRKEGQNVTLSCEQNLNHDAMYWYRQDPGQGLRLIYYSQIVNDFQKGDIAEGYSVSREKKESFPLTVTSAQKNPTAFYLCASSGTRAEKLFFGSGTQLSVL.

Concerning this clone itself: An end of the junction differs from the germline gene, which may be a read error. The rearrangement uses TRBV6-5 and TRBJ2-2, with D perhaps TRBD2 (6 bases). In germline, CDR1 is MNHEY, CDR2 SVGAGI. The CDR3 spans 13 residues. The CDR3 DNA reads as TGTGCCAGCAGTTACACCTCGGGCGGGAAGCTGTTTTTT. Amino acid sequence: CASSYTSGGKLFF.

The chain carries TRBV10-1 and TRBJ2-7, with D uncertain. The V and J ends lost 2 bases and 0 bases respectively, with 8 bases between them. The CDR3 spans 14 residues. Per germline, CDR1 WNHNN and CDR2 SYGVQD (reference sequence). The CDR3 DNA reads TGCGCCAGCAGTGAGGCAGTCATCTCCTACGAGCAGTACTTC. Translating it yields CASSEAVISYEQYF.

The V gene is TRBV6-5, the J gene TRBJ1-4, with D possibly TRBD1 on 5 matching bases. Germline V gene sequence: CDR1 MNHEY, CDR2 SVGAGI. This CDR3 is 15 amino acids long. The V and J ends lost 7 bases and 7 bases respectively, with 19 bases between them. DNA of the CDR3: TGTGCCAGCAACCCCGGTCAGGGAGTAGTTGAAAAACTGTTTTTT. Encoded protein: CASNPGQGVVEKLFF.

This chain connects TRBV9 to TRBJ1-4; 9 bases are a match to TRBD1. The J segment lost 2 bases and the V segment lost 4 bases, leaving 6 bases of the junction unmatched. The CDR3 is 16 residues long. The germline V gene has CDR1 SGDLS and CDR2 YYNGEE. DNA of the CDR3: TGTGCCAGCAGCCCCCGGGACAGGGAGACTAATGAAAAACTGTTTTTT. Protein sequence: CASSPRDRETNEKLFF.

V usage is TRBV9 and J usage is TRBJ2-7, with TRBD1 matching over 11 bases. The CDR3 sequence is 14 residues long. V trimming: 3 bases; J trimming: 7 bases; junction bases outside the gene matches: 6. Germline lookup yields CDR1 SGDLS and CDR2 YYNGEE. The CDR3 loop reads CASSDGTGGLEQYF. CDR3 coding DNA: TGTGCCAGCAGCGACGGGACAGGGGGGCTGGAGCAGTACTTC.

V and J are TRBV13 and TRBJ2-1; 7 bases align to TRBD1. This CDR3 region has 16 residues. Germline V gene data show CDR1 as PRHDT and CDR2 as FYEKMQ (reference sequence). V shed 3 bases and J 2 bases; nucleotides not matched to a gene: 7. The CDR3 DNA is TGTGCCAGCAGCTTTGGGACAGAATCTACCTACAATGAGCAGTTCTTC. Protein: CASSFGTESTYNEQFF.

V usage is TRBV27 and J usage is TRBJ1-1, with a tentative D call TRBD1 (5 bases). CDR3 length: 11 amino acids. Germline CDR1 is MNHEY and CDR2 is SMNVEV (reference sequence). V was cut by 8 bases and J by 6 bases, with 10 bases left in between. The CDR3 coding sequence is TGTGCCAGCGGGGAAGGGGCTGAAGCTTTCTTT. It specifies CASGEGAEAFF.

The chain employs TRBV19 and TRBJ1-2, with unresolved D. The CDR3 is 15 residues long. V was trimmed by 7 bases and J by 4 bases, leaving 19 bases between them. Germline assignment: CDR1 LNHDA and CDR2 SQIVND (reference sequence). CDR3 protein: CASTPSQVGFYGYTF. The DNA of the CDR3 is TGTGCCAGTACCCCGTCCCAAGTGGGTTTCTATGGCTACACCTTC.

The rearrangement joins TRBV7-2 to TRBJ2-5; D gene unclear. V was clipped by 8 bases and J by 5 bases, with 9 bases between them. The germline CDR1 and CDR2 sequences are SGHTA and FQGNSA. This CDR3 has 11 amino acids. CDR3 sequence (DNA): TGTGCCAGCTCTAGGCTTGAGACCCAGTACTTC. Translation: CASSRLETQYF.

The J gene is TRBJ2-1, the V gene TRBV4-1, with D unresolved. V was shortened by 6 bases and J by 1 base, with 10 bases between the two germline ends. Per the germline V gene, CDR1 is MGHRA and CDR2 is YSYEKL. The CDR3 spans 14 residues. The CDR3 coding sequence is TGCGCCAGCAGGCCAGACCGATCCTACAATGAGCAGTTCTTC. It encodes CASRPDRSYNEQFF.

The chain has TRBV6-1 and TRBJ2-7, with a possible D match to TRBD1 (5 bases). The ends were cut back, 9 bases at V and 3 bases at J, with 6 bases in the middle. The CDR3 totals 10 residues. Looked up from germline, CDR1 is MNHNS and CDR2 is SASEGT. The CDR3: CASDSYEQYF. For the CDR3, the DNA is TGTGCCAGTGACAGCTACGAGCAGTACTTC.

The V gene is TRBV6-6, the J gene TRBJ1-2, with TRBD1 as a possible D gene (5 bases). Trimming left V 0 bases short and J 3 bases short, with 11 bases between. Germline loops: CDR1 MNHNY, CDR2 SVGAGI (reference sequence). The CDR3 is 15 residues long. CDR3 sequence (DNA): TGTGCCAGCAGTTACTCGGGGGTCAGCTACTATGGCTACACCTTC. Encoded protein: CASSYSGVSYYGYTF.

CDR3 loop: CASSLGLRNEQFF. The CDR3 DNA reads as TGTGCCAGCAGCCTGGGACTTCGCAATGAGCAGTTCTTC. The chain links TRBV7-2 to TRBJ2-1; tentatively, D is TRBD2 (6 bases). The V gene's germline CDR1 is SGHTA and CDR2 FQGNSA. This CDR3 is 13 amino acids long. V was clipped by 5 bases and J by 6 bases, with 11 bases between them.

This chain uses TRBV4-3 with TRBJ2-6; tentatively, D is TRBD2 (5 bases). Per the germline V gene, CDR1 is LGHNA and CDR2 is YSLEER. V lost 1 base and J 12 bases, leaving 13 bases between the germline ends. The CDR3 is 14 amino acids. CDR3 residues: CASSQVFLEGVLTF. CDR3 bases: TGCGCCAGCAGCCAAGTATTTTTAGAGGGCGTCCTGACTTTC.

This clone was seen a single time. The chain is built from TRBV4-3 and TRBJ2-1; a possible D gene is TRBD2 (5 bases). There are 18 residues in the CDR3. Trimming left V 1 base short and J 2 bases short, with 18 bases between. Germline values: CDR1 LGHNA, CDR2 YSLEER. CDR3 in amino acids: CASSQGDSAIYPYNEQFF. CDR3 sequence (DNA): TGCGCCAGCAGCCAAGGGGATAGCGCGATTTACCCCTACAATGAGCAGTTCTTC.

V is TRBV4-1 and J is TRBJ1-5; no definite D call. CDR3 size: 15 residues. Germline V gene lookup returns CDR1 MGHRA and CDR2 YSYEKL. V lost 1 base and J lost 2, with 9 bases in between. CDR3 protein: CASSQGRTGNQPQHF. The DNA of the CDR3 is TGCGCCAGCAGCCAAGGAAGGACGGGCAATCAGCCCCAGCATTTT.

This chain uses TRBV7-2 with TRBJ2-7, with 14 bases identical to TRBD2. V lost 5 bases and J lost 9; bases outside the gene matches: 6. From germline, CDR1 is SGHTA and CDR2 FQGNSA. CDR3 length equals 14 residues. CDR3 coding DNA: TGTGCCAGCAGCCTCGGGACTAGCGGGAGAGGGCAGTACTTC. This encodes CASSLGTSGRGQYF. The full variable domain, in which reference TRBV7-2 and TRBJ2-7 provide the parts outside the CDR3, is GAGVSQSPSNKVTEKGKDVELRCDPISGHTALYWYRQSLGQGLEFLIYFQGNSAPDKSGLPSDRFSAERTGGSVSTLTIQRTQQEDSAVYLCASSLGTSGRGQYFGPGTRLTVT.

The rearrangement joins TRBV29-1 to TRBJ1-1; TRBD1 matches 7 bases. The ends lost 3 bases at V and 3 bases at J; junction bases unmatched: 10. This CDR3 spans 15 amino acids. Germline CDR1 is SQVTM and CDR2 is ANQGSEA. DNA for the CDR3: TGCAGCGTTGAGCAATCCGGGACAGTCTACACTGAAGCTTTCTTT. This translates into CSVEQSGTVYTEAFF.